One and the same sample provided the 28 T cell receptor beta chains below, sequenced in a study of cytomegalovirus exposure and HLA in healthy donors (dated by TCRdb to about 2017). The protocol used for the library was the immunoSEQ multiplex PCR assay. The multiplex PCR relied on a mix of 60 forward primers for TCR Vbeta segments and 13 reverse primers for TCR Jbeta segments. What TCRdb holds here is the immuneACCESS table cut down to in-frame rearrangements. Part of the clones is not present; checked against another copy, under half of the missing clones reflect an unresolved V gene, and the others are unexplained. The sample contains approximately 40,000 clones, 80% to 90% of them found a single time. Of the sample, about a tenth falls within the top ten clones. Sample: PBMCs. All receptors come from a woman between 40 and 55 years old in good health and CMV-seronegative.

This clone has more than one count but fewer than ten. V usage is TRBV15 and J usage is TRBJ2-7, with 7 positions matching TRBD1. V was pared by 0 bases and J by 3 bases, with 8 bases of the junction left unmatched. CDR1 is LNHNV, CDR2 YYDKDF, per germline (reference sequence). The CDR3 spans 16 residues. The CDR3 is CATSRDGARGFYEQYF. DNA for the CDR3: TGTGCCACCAGCAGAGATGGCGCCAGGGGGTTCTACGAGCAGTACTTC.

V usage is TRBV4-1 and J usage is TRBJ1-6; 8 bases agree with TRBD1. CDR1 is MGHRA and CDR2 is YSYEKL in the germline V gene. Unmatched junction bases numbered 4, after V lost 0 bases and J lost 6 bases. The CDR3 loop spans 16 amino acids. This chain's CDR3 is CASSQEGGQVNSPLHF. The CDR3 DNA follows: TGCGCCAGCAGCCAAGAGGGGGGACAGGTTAATTCACCCCTCCACTTT.

The V call is TRBV7-9, the J call TRBJ1-6; D is perhaps TRBD1 (6 bases). The germline gives CDR1 SEHNR, CDR2 FQNEAQ (reference sequence). The V end lost 5 bases, the J end lost 9 bases, and 11 bases lay between the germline ends. CDR3 length: 13 residues. CDR3 in DNA: TGTGCCAGCAGCATATCAGGGGTTTCACCCCTCCACTTT. This gives the protein CASSISGVSPLHF. The whole variable domain, filled in from reference TRBV7-9 and TRBJ1-6, reads DTGVSQNPRHKITKRGQNVTFRCDPISEHNRLYWYRQTLGQGPEFLTYFQNEAQLEKSRLLSDRFSAERPKGSFSTLEIQRTEQGDSAMYLCASSISGVSPLHFGNGTRLTVT.

The V and J genes are TRBV11-3 and TRBJ2-7; D unresolved. The germline V gene encodes CDR1 SGHNT and CDR2 YENEEA. The CDR3 sequence is 11 residues long. V lost 8 bases and J 5 bases, leaving 10 bases between the germline ends. CDR3 loop: CASGRSDEQYF. CDR3 bases: TGTGCCAGCGGTCGGAGCGACGAGCAGTACTTC. Combining the CDR3 with reference TRBV11-3 and TRBJ2-7 gives the whole variable domain EAGVVQSPRYKIIEKKQPVAFWCNPISGHNTLYWYLQNLGQGPELLIRYENEEAVDDSQLPKDRFSAERLKGVDSTLKIQPAELGDSAVYLCASGRSDEQYFGPGTRLTVT.

The V and J genes are TRBV7-8 and TRBJ1-2, with 10 bases lining up with TRBD1. The J segment lost 3 bases and the V segment lost 0 bases, leaving 4 bases of the junction unmatched. The germline CDR1 and CDR2 sequences are SGHVS and FQNEAQ. CDR3 length equals 16 residues. The CDR3, as DNA: TGTGCCAGCAGCTTAGCCCGGGACAGGGGTGACTATGGCTACACCTTC. The encoded protein is CASSLARDRGDYGYTF.

The chain is built from TRBV14 and TRBJ2-1, with D possibly being TRBD1 (6 bases). V was shortened by 5 bases and J by 4 bases, with 6 bases between the two germline ends. This CDR3 contains 12 residues. The V gene's germline CDR1 is SGHDN and CDR2 FVKESK. In DNA form, the CDR3 reads TGTGCCAGCAGCGGACAGTACAATGAGCAGTTCTTC. Its protein is CASSGQYNEQFF.

This chain joins TRBV19 and TRBJ2-3; TRBD2 aligns across 8 bases. The V gene's germline CDR1 is LNHDA and CDR2 SQIVND (reference sequence). The CDR3 is 16 residues long. Unmatched junction bases numbered 10, after V lost 5 bases and J lost 3 bases. The DNA of the CDR3 is TGTGCCAGTAGTCCGGCGCGGGGGGACGGAACAGATACGCAGTATTTT. Residues: CASSPARGDGTDTQYF.

The chain has TRBV5-1 and TRBJ2-5, with 7 bases aligning to TRBD1. Unmatched junction bases numbered 3, after V lost 4 bases and J lost 3 bases. Germline V gene sequence: CDR1 SGHRS, CDR2 YFSETQ. The CDR3 totals 13 residues. CDR3 in DNA: TGCGCCAGCAGCATTGACAGGGAAGAGACCCAGTACTTC. It yields the protein CASSIDREETQYF. The variable domain in full, with the rest retrieved from reference TRBV5-1 and TRBJ2-5, is KAGVTQTPRYLIKTRGQQVTLSCSPISGHRSVSWYQQTPGQGLQFLFEYFSETQRNKGNFPGRFSGRQFSNSRSEMNVSTLELGDSALYLCASSIDREETQYFGPGTRLLVL.

This clone was recorded only once. The gene calls are TRBV7-2 and TRBJ2-3, with D hard to call. The CDR3 covers 12 residues. Trimming pared 5 bases from V and 8 bases from J, leaving 11 bases between. The V gene's germline CDR1 is SGHTA and CDR2 FQGNSA. The DNA of the CDR3 is TGTGCCAGCAGCCCCGCCAGAGGTACGCAGTATTTT. It specifies CASSPARGTQYF. Using reference TRBV7-2 and TRBJ2-3 for the parts outside the CDR3, the full variable domain is GAGVSQSPSNKVTEKGKDVELRCDPISGHTALYWYRQSLGQGLEFLIYFQGNSAPDKSGLPSDRFSAERTGGSVSTLTIQRTQQEDSAVYLCASSPARGTQYFGPGTRLTVL.

The V and J genes are TRBV7-9 and TRBJ1-1, with D unresolved. The CDR3 runs 12 residues. Trimming cost V 1 base and J 8 bases, with 8 bases left between them. CDR1 SEHNR and CDR2 FQNEAQ come from the germline V gene (reference sequence). The CDR3 is CASSLGQFEAFF. As DNA, the CDR3 is TGTGCCAGCAGCTTAGGCCAGTTCGAAGCTTTCTTT. Supplemented by reference TRBV7-9 and TRBJ1-1, the full variable domain reads DTGVSQNPRHKITKRGQNVTFRCDPISEHNRLYWYRQTLGQGPEFLTYFQNEAQLEKSRLLSDRFSAERPKGSFSTLEIQRTEQGDSAMYLCASSLGQFEAFFGQGTRLTVV.

The chain employs TRBV4-2 and TRBJ2-3, with 7 positions matching TRBD2. Unmatched junction bases numbered 11, after V lost 3 bases and J lost 2 bases. CDR3 length equals 17 residues. Germline V gives CDR1 LGHNA, CDR2 YNFKEQ. The CDR3 bases are TGTGCCAGCAGCCAGGCCTTGGGCGGGGGTTCCACAGATACGCAGTATTTT. This encodes CASSQALGGGSTDTQYF.

V and J are TRBV5-1 and TRBJ2-1; TRBD2 agrees at 7 bases. V was pared by 0 bases and J by 5 bases, with 5 bases of the junction left unmatched. Germline V lookup: CDR1 SGHRS, CDR2 YFSETQ. The CDR3 has 15 amino acids. Here the CDR3 reads CASSLGGLGNNEQFF. In nucleotides, the CDR3 is TGCGCCAGCAGCTTGGGTGGACTAGGGAACAATGAGCAGTTCTTC. Looking up the rest from reference TRBV5-1 and TRBJ2-1 gives the full variable domain: KAGVTQTPRYLIKTRGQQVTLSCSPISGHRSVSWYQQTPGQGLQFLFEYFSETQRNKGNFPGRFSGRQFSNSRSEMNVSTLELGDSALYLCASSLGGLGNNEQFFGPGTRLTVL.

This chain connects TRBV7-9 to TRBJ2-7, with 10 bases lining up with TRBD1. This CDR3 has 14 residues. With 3 bases clipped from V and 3 bases from J, the junction kept 2 bases outside the gene matches. Germline V gene data show CDR1 as SEHNR and CDR2 as FQNEAQ (reference sequence). The CDR3: CASSFWDRGYEQYF. The CDR3 coding sequence is TGTGCCAGCAGCTTCTGGGACAGGGGCTACGAGCAGTACTTC.

V usage is TRBV25-1 and J usage is TRBJ2-7, with a weak D call TRBD2 (6 bases). The CDR3 is 15 amino acids. Per the germline V gene, CDR1 is MGHDK and CDR2 is SYGVNS. V was pared by 7 bases and J by 2 bases, with 18 bases between. CDR3 loop: CASTGVGTLTYEQYF. The CDR3 DNA reads TGTGCCAGCACCGGAGTTGGGACTTTGACCTACGAGCAGTACTTC.

This clone showed up just a few times. The chain combines TRBV6-1 with TRBJ2-5; 7 bases fit TRBD2. Germline V gene lookup returns CDR1 MNHNS and CDR2 SASEGT. CDR3 length: 15 amino acids. Trimming took 4 bases from V and 2 from J; bases not matched to a gene: 7. The CDR3 DNA reads TGTGCCAGCAGTGTCCAAGCGGGGAATCAAGAGACCCAGTACTTC. Translation: CASSVQAGNQETQYF.

The genes are TRBV19 and TRBJ1-5; no definite D call. Trimming took 2 bases from V and 0 from J, leaving 5 bases between them. The CDR3 runs to 14 residues. Germline lookup yields CDR1 LNHDA and CDR2 SQIVND (reference sequence). The DNA of the CDR3 is TGTGCCAGTAGTATAAAGCATAGCAATCAGCCCCAGCATTTT. It yields the protein CASSIKHSNQPQHF.

This CDR3 is CASSNTGAQTKKLFF. CDR3 nucleotides: TGCGCCAGCAGCAATACAGGGGCGCAGACGAAGAAACTGTTTTTT. The chain couples TRBV5-1 to TRBJ1-4, with 7 bases identical to TRBD1. The germline CDR1 and CDR2 sequences are SGHRS and YFSETQ. The CDR3 extends over 15 amino acids. V shed 4 bases, J shed 11 bases, and the junction held 14 bases outside the gene matches. The full variable domain, in which reference TRBV5-1 and TRBJ1-4 provide the parts outside the CDR3, is KAGVTQTPRYLIKTRGQQVTLSCSPISGHRSVSWYQQTPGQGLQFLFEYFSETQRNKGNFPGRFSGRQFSNSRSEMNVSTLELGDSALYLCASSNTGAQTKKLFFGSGTQLSVL.

This chain joins TRBV4-3 and TRBJ2-6; D is unresolved. This CDR3 is built from 16 residues. V dropped 2 bases and J dropped 2 bases, with 10 bases sitting between them. The germline gives CDR1 LGHNA, CDR2 YSLEER. The CDR3, as DNA: TGCGCCAGCAGCCAATCCCTAAGCGCTGGGGCCAACGTCCTGACTTTC. Its protein is CASSQSLSAGANVLTF.

The chain links TRBV7-9 to TRBJ2-3, with a weak D call TRBD2 (7 bases). Trimming removed 4 bases at V and 4 bases at J, with 12 bases between. Germline V gene lookup returns CDR1 SEHNR and CDR2 FQNEAQ (reference sequence). The CDR3 runs 14 residues. CDR3 region: CASSSTGRADTQYF. CDR3 DNA sequence: TGTGCCAGCAGCTCCACAGGGAGGGCAGATACGCAGTATTTT.

Written as DNA, the CDR3 is TGTGCCAGCAGCCCCGGGACAGATATCCAAGAGACCCAGTACTTC. Translated: CASSPGTDIQETQYF. The chain employs TRBV7-8 and TRBJ2-5; 7 bases line up with TRBD1. Germline values: CDR1 SGHVS, CDR2 FQNEAQ. The CDR3 contains 15 residues. Trimming removed 5 bases from V and 1 base from J; junction bases left unmatched: 7.

This clone has just a few counts. The CDR3 loop reads CASSPQTGGDTEAFF. The DNA for the CDR3 is TGTGCCAGCAGTCCCCAGACAGGGGGAGACACTGAAGCTTTCTTT. The rearrangement uses TRBV6-1 and TRBJ1-1, with 9 bases that match TRBD1. Trimming at V came to 5 bases and at J to 3 bases, leaving 7 bases not matched to a gene. The length of the CDR3 is 15 residues. Germline V lookup: CDR1 MNHNS, CDR2 SASEGT.

J is TRBJ2-1 and V is TRBV7-3; D is possibly TRBD1 (5 bases). CDR1 and CDR2 from the germline V gene are SGHTA and FQGTGA. This CDR3 has 13 residues. Trimming pared 2 bases from V and 7 bases from J, leaving 9 bases between. CDR3 DNA sequence: TGTGCCAGCAGCTTAGGTCCAGGGAATGAGCAGTTCTTC. Translated: CASSLGPGNEQFF.

V usage is TRBV7-2 and J usage is TRBJ2-5; 13 bases line up with TRBD2. V dropped 3 bases and J dropped 5; count of bases not matched to a gene: 6. CDR1 is SGHTA, CDR2 FQGNSA, per germline. This CDR3 contains 16 residues. The DNA for the CDR3 is TGTGCCAGCAGCTTCGAAGGACTAGCGGGGGTGGAGACCCAGTACTTC. It encodes CASSFEGLAGVETQYF.

The rearrangement uses TRBV13 and TRBJ2-2; 9 positions agree with TRBD2. From germline, CDR1 is PRHDT and CDR2 FYEKMQ (reference sequence). V shed 2 bases and J 10 bases; nucleotides not matched to a gene: 8. The length of the CDR3 is 15 residues. The CDR3 loop is CASSLHSGSAPELFF. The DNA of the CDR3 is TGTGCCAGCAGCTTACATAGCGGGAGTGCACCGGAGCTGTTTTTT.

This chain joins TRBV2 and TRBJ1-5, with a tentative D call TRBD1 (6 bases). Germline V gene data show CDR1 as SNHLY and CDR2 as FYNNEI. The CDR3 loop spans 14 amino acids. Trimming stripped 6 bases from V and 5 bases from J, with 14 bases between. CDR3 amino acids: CASRVNRDDQPQHF. For the CDR3, the DNA is TGTGCCAGCAGGGTAAACAGGGATGATCAGCCCCAGCATTTT.

This clone came up once. CDR3 in amino acids: CASSWGRDNSYEQYF. The CDR3 DNA sequence: TGTGCCAGCAGCTGGGGCCGGGACAACTCCTACGAGCAGTACTTC. The chain uses TRBV5-4 and TRBJ2-7, with a weak D call TRBD1 (6 bases). This CDR3 contains 15 residues. V lost 3 bases, J lost 0 bases, and 13 bases lay in between. Germline CDR1 and CDR2: SGHNT and YYREEE (reference sequence).

This sequence joins TRBV28 and TRBJ2-2; 7 bases are shared with TRBD2. This CDR3 spans 14 amino acids. Trimming cost V 2 bases and J 7 bases; bases outside gene matches: 4. Germline values: CDR1 MDHEN, CDR2 SYDVKM. The CDR3 spells CASSLSGEFGELFF. CDR3 sequence (DNA): TGTGCCAGCAGTTTAAGCGGGGAGTTCGGGGAGCTGTTTTTT.

This clone showed up just a few times. The chain recombines TRBV7-2 with TRBJ1-6; the match to TRBD1 covers 9 bases. This CDR3 region has 16 residues. CDR1 and CDR2 from the germline V gene are SGHTA and FQGNSA. J was trimmed by 9 bases and V by 5 bases; bases with no gene match: 11. Here the CDR3 DNA reads TGTGCCAGCAGCCAGCAGGACAGGGGCGCGACTTCACCCCTCCACTTT. This translates into CASSQQDRGATSPLHF. Looking up the rest from reference TRBV7-2 and TRBJ1-6 gives the full variable domain: GAGVSQSPSNKVTEKGKDVELRCDPISGHTALYWYRQSLGQGLEFLIYFQGNSAPDKSGLPSDRFSAERTGGSVSTLTIQRTQQEDSAVYLCASSQQDRGATSPLHFGNGTRLTVT.